Listed here are 3 T cell receptor beta chains from one sample, sequenced in a study of T cell responses to AZD1222 COVID-19 vaccine. Sequencing used immunoSEQ multiplex PCR; TCRdb keeps in-frame clones, though not all of them. This table holds about 200,000 clones, around nine tenths found once. Sequencing used peripheral blood, obtained on day 0 of AZD1222 vaccination. Source of these receptors: an adult in good health.

This clone has only one observation. This sequence joins TRBV19 and TRBJ1-3, with a weak D call TRBD1 (5 bases). This CDR3 region has 15 residues. Trimming pared 5 bases from V and 0 bases from J, leaving 11 bases between. CDR1 and CDR2 (germline): LNHDA, SQIVND (reference sequence). In DNA form, the CDR3 reads TGTGCCAGTAGTCGGGACCAATTCTCTGGAAACACCATATATTTT. Its translation is CASSRDQFSGNTIYF.

The chain joins TRBV5-5 to TRBJ1-2; perhaps TRBD1 as D (5 bases). The CDR3 is 14 residues long. Germline V lookup: CDR1 SGHKS, CDR2 YYEKEE (reference sequence). Between the trimmed V and J ends, which lost 1 base and 4 bases, there was a span of 11 bases. Here the CDR3 reads CASSLTGFGYGYTF. The CDR3 DNA reads as TGTGCCAGCAGCTTGACAGGATTTGGCTATGGCTACACCTTC.

The chain is built from TRBV5-6 and TRBJ2-3; a weak D match, TRBD2 (5 bases). Germline CDR1 and CDR2: SGHDT and YYEEEE. Trimming stripped 4 bases from V and 0 bases from J, with 12 bases between. The CDR3 totals 15 residues. DNA for the CDR3: TGTGCCAGCAGCAGGAGGAGCGGAAGCACAGATACGCAGTATTTT. Its protein product is CASSRRSGSTDTQYF.